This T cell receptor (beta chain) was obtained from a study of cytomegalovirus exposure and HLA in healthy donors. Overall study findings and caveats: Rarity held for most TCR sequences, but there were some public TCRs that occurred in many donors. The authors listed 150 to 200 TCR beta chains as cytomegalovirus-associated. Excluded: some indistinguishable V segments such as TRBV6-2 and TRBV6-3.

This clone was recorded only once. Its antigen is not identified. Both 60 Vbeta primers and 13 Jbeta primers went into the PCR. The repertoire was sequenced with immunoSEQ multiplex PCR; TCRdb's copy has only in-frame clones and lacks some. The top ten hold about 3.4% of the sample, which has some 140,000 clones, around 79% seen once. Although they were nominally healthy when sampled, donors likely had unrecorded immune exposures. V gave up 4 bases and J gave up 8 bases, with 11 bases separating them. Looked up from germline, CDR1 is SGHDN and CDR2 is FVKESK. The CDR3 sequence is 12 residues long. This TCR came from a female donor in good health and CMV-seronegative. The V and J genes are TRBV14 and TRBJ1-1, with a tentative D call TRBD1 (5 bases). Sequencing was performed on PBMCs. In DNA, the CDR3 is TGTGCCAGCAGCCGACAGAAGGACGAAGCTTTCTTT. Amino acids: CASSRQKDEAFF.